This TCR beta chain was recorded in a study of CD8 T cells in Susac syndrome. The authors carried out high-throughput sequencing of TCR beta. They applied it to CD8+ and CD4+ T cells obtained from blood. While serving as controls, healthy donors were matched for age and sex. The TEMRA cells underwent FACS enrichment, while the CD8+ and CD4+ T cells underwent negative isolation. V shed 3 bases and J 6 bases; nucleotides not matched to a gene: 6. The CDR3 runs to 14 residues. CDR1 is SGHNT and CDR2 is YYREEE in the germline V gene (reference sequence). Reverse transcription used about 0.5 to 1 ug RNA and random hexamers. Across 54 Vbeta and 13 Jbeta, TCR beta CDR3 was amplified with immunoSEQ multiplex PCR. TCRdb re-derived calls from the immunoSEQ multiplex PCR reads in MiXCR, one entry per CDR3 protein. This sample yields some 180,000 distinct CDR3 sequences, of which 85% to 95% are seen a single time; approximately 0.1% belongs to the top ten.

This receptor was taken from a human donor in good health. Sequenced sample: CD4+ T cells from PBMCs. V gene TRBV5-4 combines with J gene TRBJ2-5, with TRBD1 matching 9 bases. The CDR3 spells CASSYGQGKKTQYF. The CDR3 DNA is TGTGCCAGCAGCTACGGACAGGGGAAGAAGACCCAGTACTTC.